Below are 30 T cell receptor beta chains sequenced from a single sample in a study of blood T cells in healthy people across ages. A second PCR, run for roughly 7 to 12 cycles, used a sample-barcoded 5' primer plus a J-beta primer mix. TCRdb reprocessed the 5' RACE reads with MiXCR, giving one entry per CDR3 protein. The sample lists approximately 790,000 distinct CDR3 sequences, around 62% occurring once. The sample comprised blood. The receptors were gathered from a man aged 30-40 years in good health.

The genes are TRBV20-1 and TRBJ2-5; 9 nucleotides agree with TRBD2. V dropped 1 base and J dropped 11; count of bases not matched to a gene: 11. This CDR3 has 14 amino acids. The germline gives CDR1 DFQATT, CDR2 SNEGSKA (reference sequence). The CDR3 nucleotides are TGCAGTGCTAGAGTGGCGGGAGGGTACAATGAGCAGTACTTC. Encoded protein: CSARVAGGYNEQYF.

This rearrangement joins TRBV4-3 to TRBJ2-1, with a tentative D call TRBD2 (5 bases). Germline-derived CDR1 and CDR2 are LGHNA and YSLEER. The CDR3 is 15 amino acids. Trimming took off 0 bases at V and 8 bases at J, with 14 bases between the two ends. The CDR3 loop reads CASSQDAASYDEQFF. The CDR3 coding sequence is TGCGCCAGCAGCCAAGATGCGGCTAGCTATGATGAGCAGTTCTTC.

The CDR3 nucleotides read TGTGCCAGCAGCGGTCCGGGACAGGGGAATGAAAAACTGTTTTTT. Encoded protein: CASSGPGQGNEKLFF. V is TRBV11-2 and J is TRBJ1-4, with 10 bases lining up with TRBD1. Germline V gives CDR1 SGHAT, CDR2 FQNNGV. The CDR3 loop spans 15 amino acids. The trim removed 5 bases at V and 5 bases at J, leaving 5 bases unmatched.

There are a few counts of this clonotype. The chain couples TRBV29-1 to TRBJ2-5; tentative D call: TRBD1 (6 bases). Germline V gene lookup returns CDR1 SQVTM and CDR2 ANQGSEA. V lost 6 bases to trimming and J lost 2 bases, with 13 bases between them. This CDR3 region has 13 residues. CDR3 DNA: TGCAGCGTAATCCAGGGGTGGCAAGAGACCCAGTACTTC. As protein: CSVIQGWQETQYF.

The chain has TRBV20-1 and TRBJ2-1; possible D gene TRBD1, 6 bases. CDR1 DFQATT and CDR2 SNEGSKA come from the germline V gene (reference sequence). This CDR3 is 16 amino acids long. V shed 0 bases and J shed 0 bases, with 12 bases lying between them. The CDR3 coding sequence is TGCAGTGCTAGAGACGTGGACAGCAGCTCCTACAATGAGCAGTTCTTC. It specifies CSARDVDSSSYNEQFF.

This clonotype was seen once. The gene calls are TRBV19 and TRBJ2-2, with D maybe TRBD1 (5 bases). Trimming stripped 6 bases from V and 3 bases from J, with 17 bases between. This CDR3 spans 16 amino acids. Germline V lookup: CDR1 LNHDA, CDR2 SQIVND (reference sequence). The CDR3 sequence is CASRKRPQGDTGELFF. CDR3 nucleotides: TGTGCCAGTAGGAAACGACCTCAAGGGGACACCGGGGAGCTGTTTTTT.

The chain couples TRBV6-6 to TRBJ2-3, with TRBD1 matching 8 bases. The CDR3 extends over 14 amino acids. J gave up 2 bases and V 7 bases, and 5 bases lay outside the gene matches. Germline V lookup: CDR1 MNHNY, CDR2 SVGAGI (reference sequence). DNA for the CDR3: TGTGCCAGCAATAAACAGGGGGACACAGATACGCAGTATTTT. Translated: CASNKQGDTDTQYF.

The CDR3 here is CATSTEVTGPHEQYF. CDR3 sequence (DNA): TGTGCCACCAGCACAGAGGTCACAGGTCCCCACGAGCAGTACTTC. J is TRBJ2-7 and V is TRBV15, with D perhaps TRBD1 (5 bases). The length of the CDR3 is 15 residues. Germline V gives CDR1 LNHNV, CDR2 YYDKDF (reference sequence). The V and J ends lost 4 bases and 5 bases respectively, with 18 bases between them.

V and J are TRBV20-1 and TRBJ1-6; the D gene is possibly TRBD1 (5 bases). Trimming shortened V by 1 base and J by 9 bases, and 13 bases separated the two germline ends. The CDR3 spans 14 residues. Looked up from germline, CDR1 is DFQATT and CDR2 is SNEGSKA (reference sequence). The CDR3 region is CSARAGAEGSPLHF. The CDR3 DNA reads TGCAGTGCTAGAGCCGGGGCCGAGGGTTCACCCCTCCACTTT.

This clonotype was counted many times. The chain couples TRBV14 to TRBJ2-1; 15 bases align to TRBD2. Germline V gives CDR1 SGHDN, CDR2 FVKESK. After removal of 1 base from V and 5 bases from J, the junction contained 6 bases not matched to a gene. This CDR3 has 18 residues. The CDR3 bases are TGTGCCAGCAGCCAAGGACCGGGACTAGCGGGGGGCAACAATGAGCAGTTCTTC. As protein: CASSQGPGLAGGNNEQFF.

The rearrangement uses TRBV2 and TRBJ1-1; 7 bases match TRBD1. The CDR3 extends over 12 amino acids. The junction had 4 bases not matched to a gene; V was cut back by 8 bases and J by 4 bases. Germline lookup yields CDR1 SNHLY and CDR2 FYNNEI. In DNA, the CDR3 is TGTGCCAGCCCCAGGGGGAGCACTGAAGCTTTCTTT. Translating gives CASPRGSTEAFF.

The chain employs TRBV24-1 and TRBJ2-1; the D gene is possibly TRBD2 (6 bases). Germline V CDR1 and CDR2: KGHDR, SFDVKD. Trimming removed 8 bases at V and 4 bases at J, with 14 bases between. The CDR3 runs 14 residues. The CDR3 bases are TGTGCCACCAACCGGGACGGGGGATACAATGAGCAGTTCTTC. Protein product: CATNRDGGYNEQFF.

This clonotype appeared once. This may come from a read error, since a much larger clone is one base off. The CDR3 reads CASSPRGGEAKSIQYF. The CDR3 bases are TGTGCCAGCAGTCCTCGCGGAGGGGAAGCCAAAAGCATTCAGTACTTC. The genes are TRBV6-6 and TRBJ2-4, with D perhaps matching TRBD2 (6 bases). Germline CDR1 MNHNY, CDR2 SVGAGI (reference sequence). The CDR3 totals 16 residues.

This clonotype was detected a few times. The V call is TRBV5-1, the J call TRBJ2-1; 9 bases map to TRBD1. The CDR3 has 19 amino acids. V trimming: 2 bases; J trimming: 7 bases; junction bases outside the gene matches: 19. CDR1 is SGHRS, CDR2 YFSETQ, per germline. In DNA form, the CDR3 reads TGCGCCAGCAGCTTCCCGGGACAGGGAAATCAGATGGGAAAGAATGAGCAGTTCTTC. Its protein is CASSFPGQGNQMGKNEQFF. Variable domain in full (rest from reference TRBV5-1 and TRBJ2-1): KAGVTQTPRYLIKTRGQQVTLSCSPISGHRSVSWYQQTPGQGLQFLFEYFSETQRNKGNFPGRFSGRQFSNSRSEMNVSTLELGDSALYLCASSFPGQGNQMGKNEQFFGPGTRLTVL.

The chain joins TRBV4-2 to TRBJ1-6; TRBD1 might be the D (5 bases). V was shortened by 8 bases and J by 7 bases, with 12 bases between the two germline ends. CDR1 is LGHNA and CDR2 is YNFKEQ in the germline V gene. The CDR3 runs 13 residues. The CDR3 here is CASSGSRNSPLHF. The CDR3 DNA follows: TGTGCCAGCTCAGGGTCGCGGAATTCACCCCTCCACTTT.

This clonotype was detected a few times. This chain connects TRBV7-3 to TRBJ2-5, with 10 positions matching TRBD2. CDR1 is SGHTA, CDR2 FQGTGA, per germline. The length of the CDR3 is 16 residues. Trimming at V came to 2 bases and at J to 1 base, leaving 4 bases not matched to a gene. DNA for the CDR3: TGTGCCAGCAGCTTACTTAGCGGGGGGCGCCAAGAGACCCAGTACTTC. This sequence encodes CASSLLSGGRQETQYF.

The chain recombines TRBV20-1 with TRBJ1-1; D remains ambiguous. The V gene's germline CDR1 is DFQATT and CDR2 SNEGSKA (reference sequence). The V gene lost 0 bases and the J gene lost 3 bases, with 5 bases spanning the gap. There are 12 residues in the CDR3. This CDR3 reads CSARETYTEAFF. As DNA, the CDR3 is TGCAGTGCTAGAGAGACCTACACTGAAGCTTTCTTT.

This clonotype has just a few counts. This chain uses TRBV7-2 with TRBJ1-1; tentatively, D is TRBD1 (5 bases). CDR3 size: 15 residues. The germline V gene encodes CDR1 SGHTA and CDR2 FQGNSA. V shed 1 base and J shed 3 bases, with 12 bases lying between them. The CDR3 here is CASSLGGAGDTEAFF. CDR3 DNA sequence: TGTGCCAGCAGCTTAGGTGGGGCTGGAGACACTGAAGCTTTCTTT. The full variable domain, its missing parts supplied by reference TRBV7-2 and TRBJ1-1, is GAGVSQSPSNKVTEKGKDVELRCDPISGHTALYWYRQSLGQGLEFLIYFQGNSAPDKSGLPSDRFSAERTGGSVSTLTIQRTQQEDSAVYLCASSLGGAGDTEAFFGQGTRLTVV.

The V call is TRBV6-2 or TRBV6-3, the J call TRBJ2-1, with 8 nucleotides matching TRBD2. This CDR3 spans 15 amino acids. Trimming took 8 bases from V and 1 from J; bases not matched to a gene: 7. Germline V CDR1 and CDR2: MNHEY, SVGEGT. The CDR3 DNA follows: TGTGCCAGCCAACGGAGCGGGGGTTCCTACAATGAGCAGTTCTTC. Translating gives CASQRSGGSYNEQFF.

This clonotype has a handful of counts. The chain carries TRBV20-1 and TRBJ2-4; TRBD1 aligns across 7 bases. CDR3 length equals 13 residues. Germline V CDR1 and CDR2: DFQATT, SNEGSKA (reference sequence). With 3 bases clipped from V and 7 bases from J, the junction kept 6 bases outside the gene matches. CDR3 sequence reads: CSASRPGQNIQYF. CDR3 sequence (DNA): TGCAGTGCTAGCCGTCCGGGACAGAACATTCAGTACTTC.

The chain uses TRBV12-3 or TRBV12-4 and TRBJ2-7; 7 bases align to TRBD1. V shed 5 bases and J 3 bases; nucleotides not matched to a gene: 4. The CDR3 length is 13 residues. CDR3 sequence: CASSPTGIYEQYF. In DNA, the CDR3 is TGTGCCAGCAGTCCGACAGGGATCTACGAGCAGTACTTC.

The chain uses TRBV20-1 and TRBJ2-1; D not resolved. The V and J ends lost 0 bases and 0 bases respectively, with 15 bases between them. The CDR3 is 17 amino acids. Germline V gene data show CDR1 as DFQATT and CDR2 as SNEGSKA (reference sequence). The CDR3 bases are TGCAGTGCTAGAGATCGTTCGGCGGATAGCTCCTACAATGAGCAGTTCTTC. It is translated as CSARDRSADSSYNEQFF.

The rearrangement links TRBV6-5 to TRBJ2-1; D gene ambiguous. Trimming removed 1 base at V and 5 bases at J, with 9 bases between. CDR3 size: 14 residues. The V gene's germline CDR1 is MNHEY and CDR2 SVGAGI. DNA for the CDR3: TGTGCCAGCAGTTACTATGACTTAGACAATGAGCAGTTCTTC. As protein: CASSYYDLDNEQFF.

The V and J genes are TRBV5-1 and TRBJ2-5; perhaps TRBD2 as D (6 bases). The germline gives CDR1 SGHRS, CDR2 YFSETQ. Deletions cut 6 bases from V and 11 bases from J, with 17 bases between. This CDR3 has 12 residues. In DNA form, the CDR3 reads TGCGCCAGCAACGAACCCGGAGGGGAGCAGTACTTC. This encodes CASNEPGGEQYF.

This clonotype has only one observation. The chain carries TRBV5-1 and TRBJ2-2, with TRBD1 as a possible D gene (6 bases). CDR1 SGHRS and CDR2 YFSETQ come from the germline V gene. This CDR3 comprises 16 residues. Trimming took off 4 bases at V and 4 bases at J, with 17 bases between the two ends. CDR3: CASSPFRGSGTGELFF. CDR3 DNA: TGCGCCAGCAGCCCATTCAGGGGTTCGGGCACCGGGGAGCTGTTTTTT.

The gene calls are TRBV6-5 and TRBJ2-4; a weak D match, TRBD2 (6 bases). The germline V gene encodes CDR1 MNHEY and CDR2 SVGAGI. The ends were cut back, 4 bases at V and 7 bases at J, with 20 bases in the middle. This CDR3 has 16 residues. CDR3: CASSSSSPEGRNIQYF. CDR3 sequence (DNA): TGTGCCAGCAGTTCCTCGAGTCCCGAGGGGAGGAACATTCAGTACTTC.

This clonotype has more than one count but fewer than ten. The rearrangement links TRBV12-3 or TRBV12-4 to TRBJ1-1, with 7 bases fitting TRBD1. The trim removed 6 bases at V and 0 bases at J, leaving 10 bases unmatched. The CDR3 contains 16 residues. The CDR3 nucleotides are TGTGCCAGCAGGCCACACAGGGGACACATGAACACTGAAGCTTTCTTT. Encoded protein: CASRPHRGHMNTEAFF.

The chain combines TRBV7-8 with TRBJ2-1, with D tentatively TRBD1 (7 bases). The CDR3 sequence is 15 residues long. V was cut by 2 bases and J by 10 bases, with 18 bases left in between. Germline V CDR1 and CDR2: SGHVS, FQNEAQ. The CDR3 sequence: CASSLNGGTDGEQFF. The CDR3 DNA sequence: TGTGCCAGCAGCTTAAATGGCGGGACAGACGGAGAGCAGTTCTTC.

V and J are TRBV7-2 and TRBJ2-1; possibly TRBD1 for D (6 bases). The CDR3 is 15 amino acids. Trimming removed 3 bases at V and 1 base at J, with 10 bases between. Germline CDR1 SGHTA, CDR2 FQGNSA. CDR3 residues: CASSFGQNSYNEQFF. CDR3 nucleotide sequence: TGTGCCAGCAGCTTCGGACAGAATTCCTACAATGAGCAGTTCTTC.

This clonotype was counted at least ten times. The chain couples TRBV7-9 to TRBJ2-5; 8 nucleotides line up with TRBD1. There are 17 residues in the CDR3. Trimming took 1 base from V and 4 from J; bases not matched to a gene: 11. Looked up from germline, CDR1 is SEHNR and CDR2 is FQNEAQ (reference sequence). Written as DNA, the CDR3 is TGTGCCAGCAGCTTAGTAGGACAGGGTCGACTAGGAGAGACCCAGTACTTC. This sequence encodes CASSLVGQGRLGETQYF.